These 13 T cell receptor beta chains were sequenced from one sample in a study of tumor-infiltrating lymphocytes in primary liver carcinoma. A primer matching the constant region was used to make TCR beta cDNA from approximately 0.45 ug of total RNA. Libraries covering TCR beta were generated through three nested multiplex PCR rounds (using a slightly modified ARM-PCR). Investigators reported that the first two PCR rounds, at 10 cycles each, used TRBV1-TRBV30 forward primers with a C-beta reverse primer. TCRdb itself ran the multiplex PCR reads through MiXCR, one entry per CDR3 protein. The table has over 250,000 distinct CDR3 sequences, around 50% seen once. Researchers drew blood RNA from unsorted whole blood and extracted germline DNA as well. The sequenced material came from peripheral blood. The origin of the receptors is a woman aged 25-40 years with primary liver carcinoma and hepatitis B virus infection.

The chain joins TRBV6-2 or TRBV6-3 to TRBJ2-4, with TRBD1 matching 7 bases. With V trimmed by 0 bases and J by 5 bases, 16 bases remained unmatched. Germline V gene data show CDR1 as MNHEY and CDR2 as SVGEGT. CDR3 length equals 19 residues. The CDR3 sequence is CASSYSSFPDRDEQNIQYF. DNA of the CDR3: TGTGCCAGCAGTTACTCTTCGTTTCCCGACAGGGACGAACAAAACATTCAGTACTTC.

The rearrangement links TRBV4-1 to TRBJ1-5; D might be TRBD1 (5 bases). The length of the CDR3 is 15 residues. Germline CDR1 is MGHRA and CDR2 is YSYEKL. V gave up 3 bases and J gave up 6 bases, with 15 bases separating them. The CDR3 sequence: CASSHRLGEVQPQHF. The CDR3 bases are TGCGCCAGCAGCCACAGACTGGGGGAGGTTCAGCCCCAGCATTTT.

This clonotype was observed a few times. One end of the junction does not line up with germline, which may come from a read error. This chain links TRBV12-3 or TRBV12-4 with TRBJ1-1; D is unresolved. The CDR3 covers 11 residues. The CDR3 coding sequence is TGTGTCAGCCGGACGGGCGCTGAAGCTTTCTTT. Translating gives CVSRTGAEAFF.

The chain carries TRBV4-2 and TRBJ2-2, with TRBD2 matching over 7 bases. This CDR3 contains 17 residues. From germline, CDR1 is LGHNA and CDR2 YNFKEQ. V shed 0 bases and J 6 bases; nucleotides not matched to a gene: 10. The CDR3: CASSQDGRRERAGELFF. The CDR3 DNA is TGTGCCAGCAGCCAAGATGGCAGGCGGGAGAGGGCCGGGGAGCTGTTTTTT.

On this clonotype itself: A much larger clone lies a single base off, so this may be a read error. The J gene is TRBJ1-1, the V gene TRBV12-3 or TRBV12-4; possibly TRBD1 for D (6 bases). The CDR3 consists of 12 residues. Trimming removed 5 bases from V and 10 bases from J, with 14 bases in between. CDR3 DNA sequence: TGTGCCAGCAGTATCGGACAGTTAGGAGCTTTCTTT. It specifies CASSIGQLGAFF.

The rearrangement joins TRBV28 to TRBJ2-3; no clear D gene. The V end lost 6 bases, the J end lost 7 bases, and 11 bases lay between the germline ends. CDR1 and CDR2 (germline): MDHEN, SYDVKM. The CDR3 runs to 12 residues. The CDR3 DNA follows: TGTGCCAGCAGCTTCCTATTAAATACGCAGTATTTT. It yields the protein CASSFLLNTQYF. Full variable domain (missing parts from reference TRBV28 and TRBJ2-3): DVKVTQSSRYLVKRTGEKVFLECVQDMDHENMFWYRQDPGLGLRLIYFSYDVKMKEKGDIPEGYSVSREKKERFSLILESASTNQTSMYLCASSFLLNTQYFGPGTRLTVL.

This clonotype appeared a single time. The chain employs TRBV5-1 and TRBJ1-2; no definite D call. CDR1 SGHRS and CDR2 YFSETQ come from the germline V gene. The V end was cut by 0 bases, the J end by 6 bases, with 15 bases between. The CDR3 is 15 amino acids. This CDR3 is CASSLVSGGWDGYTF. The CDR3 DNA is TGCGCCAGCAGCTTGGTATCTGGCGGATGGGATGGCTACACCTTC.

In this sample, this clonotype turned up many times. The V call is TRBV4-2, the J call TRBJ2-1; maybe TRBD2 (5 bases). The CDR3 is 13 residues long. The V end was cut by 4 bases, the J end by 3 bases, with 7 bases between. Germline lookup yields CDR1 LGHNA and CDR2 YNFKEQ. CDR3 region: CASSPRGYNEQFF. CDR3 nucleotides: TGTGCCAGCAGCCCCCGGGGCTACAATGAGCAGTTCTTC.

This chain uses TRBV6-6 with TRBJ2-1, with D tentatively TRBD2 (5 bases). Trimming cost V 2 bases and J 6 bases, with 8 bases left between them. This CDR3 comprises 13 residues. Germline CDR1 and CDR2: MNHNY and SVGAGI (reference sequence). The chain's CDR3 is CASSYGGRNEQFF. In DNA, the CDR3 is TGTGCCAGCAGTTACGGAGGACGCAATGAGCAGTTCTTC.

This clonotype was counted between two and nine times. This chain joins TRBV7-9 and TRBJ2-1; 7 nucleotides line up with TRBD2. The trim removed 8 bases at V and 0 bases at J, leaving 4 bases unmatched. This CDR3 spans 14 amino acids. Germline loops: CDR1 SEHNR, CDR2 FQNEAQ (reference sequence). Here the CDR3 DNA reads TGTGCCAGCTGGGGAGGGCCCTCCTACAATGAGCAGTTCTTC. It specifies CASWGGPSYNEQFF. Complete variable domain (other parts from reference TRBV7-9 and TRBJ2-1): DTGVSQNPRHKITKRGQNVTFRCDPISEHNRLYWYRQTLGQGPEFLTYFQNEAQLEKSRLLSDRFSAERPKGSFSTLEIQRTEQGDSAMYLCASWGGPSYNEQFFGPGTRLTVL.

The rearrangement joins TRBV12-3 or TRBV12-4 to TRBJ1-4, with D tentatively TRBD1 (5 bases). V lost 6 bases to trimming and J lost 8 bases, with 19 bases between them. There are 15 residues in the CDR3. The CDR3 region has the DNA TGTGCCAGCAGCAATATACAGCGTCCAGGGGAAAAACTGTTTTTT. Its protein is CASSNIQRPGEKLFF.

This chain uses TRBV29-1 with TRBJ2-3, with a weak D call TRBD2 (5 bases). The CDR3 is 17 residues long. Germline lookup yields CDR1 SQVTM and CDR2 ANQGSEA. The DNA for the CDR3 is TGCAGTGTGGCCGGACTTGCGGACTTCCCCCACACAGATACGCAGTATTTT. It is translated as CSVAGLADFPHTDTQYF.

This clonotype was detected only a few times. Germline and junction disagree at one end, which may indicate a read error. The chain links TRBV4-3 to TRBJ2-7; no definite D call. Germline V gene sequence: CDR1 LGHNA, CDR2 YSLEER. The CDR3 runs to 14 residues. CDR3 loop: CASSQDSPTYGQYF. DNA of the CDR3: TGCGCCAGCAGCCAAGATAGCCCTACCTACGGGCAGTACTTC.